One sample yielded the 23 T cell receptor beta chains listed below, sequenced in a study of cytomegalovirus exposure and HLA in healthy donors (dated by TCRdb to the late 2010s). The library was obtained by the immunoSEQ multiplex PCR assay. A mixture of 60 forward primers for TCR Vbeta segments and 13 reverse primers for TCR Jbeta segments was used in the multiplex PCR. TCRdb obtained this table from immuneACCESS and retained in-frame rearrangements with V and J assigned. These tables miss some clones; where compared with another copy, unresolved V genes account for less than half of the shortfall, and the remainder is unexplained. Counted in this sample were fewer than 100,000 clones; just under 80% of them appeared once. Clones ranked in the top ten supply about 4.4% of the sample. Sequenced sample: PBMCs. These receptors were taken from a male donor in good health and CMV-seropositive.

The chain links TRBV28 to TRBJ2-5; 7 bases are shared with TRBD2. The CDR3 spans 13 residues. The trim removed 3 bases at V and 4 bases at J, leaving 2 bases unmatched. CDR1 is MDHEN and CDR2 is SYDVKM in the germline V gene. This chain's CDR3 is CASSLTSIETQYF. CDR3 DNA: TGTGCCAGCAGTTTGACTAGCATAGAGACCCAGTACTTC.

This chain connects TRBV19 to TRBJ2-1; the D gene is possibly TRBD2 (5 bases). Trimming removed 4 bases at V and 0 bases at J, with 7 bases between. The germline V gene has CDR1 LNHDA and CDR2 SQIVND (reference sequence). The CDR3 runs to 14 residues. Written as DNA, the CDR3 is TGTGCCAGTAGTACGGGAAGCTCCTACAATGAGCAGTTCTTC. Translating it yields CASSTGSSYNEQFF.

The chain combines TRBV27 with TRBJ2-1; D possibly corresponds to TRBD2 (7 bases). Germline V CDR1 and CDR2: MNHEY, SMNVEV (reference sequence). V lost 8 bases to trimming and J lost 12 bases, with 17 bases between them. The CDR3 totals 12 residues. Here the CDR3 DNA reads TGTGCCAGCGCAGGGGAGGGGATTGTGCAGTTCTTC. Its translation: CASAGEGIVQFF.

This clone was seen a single time. The chain links TRBV30 to TRBJ1-5; a possible D gene is TRBD1 (6 bases). This CDR3 has 13 residues. Looked up from germline, CDR1 is GTSNPN and CDR2 is SVGIG (reference sequence). The V and J ends lost 1 base and 5 bases respectively, with 9 bases between them. The CDR3 DNA is TGTGCCTGGAGTGCAGGGGTCGATCAGCCCCAGCATTTT. Translated: CAWSAGVDQPQHF.

This clone was seen just once. This sequence joins TRBV6-4 and TRBJ2-1; 11 nucleotides align to TRBD2. Germline-derived CDR1 and CDR2 are MRHNA and SNTAGT. This CDR3 region has 15 residues. The junction had 0 bases not matched to a gene; V was cut back by 4 bases and J by 1 base. The CDR3 loop reads CASSVAGGSYNEQFF. CDR3 bases: TGTGCCAGCAGTGTAGCGGGGGGGTCCTACAATGAGCAGTTCTTC.

The V call is TRBV7-2, the J call TRBJ2-1; TRBD2 might be the D (6 bases). The V end lost 1 base, the J end lost 9 bases, and 13 bases lay between the germline ends. The CDR3 totals 14 residues. CDR1 and CDR2 from the germline V gene are SGHTA and FQGNSA. In DNA, the CDR3 is TGTGCCAGCAGCTTAGATTCTAGCGCGGTTGAGCAGTTCTTC. It is translated as CASSLDSSAVEQFF.

The chain recombines TRBV27 with TRBJ2-1, with 8 bases identical to TRBD2. Per germline, CDR1 MNHEY and CDR2 SMNVEV (reference sequence). The V segment lost 9 bases and the J segment 12 bases; nucleotides outside the gene matches: 7. This CDR3 is 11 amino acids long. Written as DNA, the CDR3 is TGTGCCAGTCGGGCCGGGACTAGGCAGTTCTTC. Amino acids: CASRAGTRQFF.

The chain recombines TRBV15 with TRBJ1-1; D remains ambiguous. CDR3 length equals 12 residues. The V and J ends lost 3 bases and 2 bases respectively, with 4 bases between them. Germline V gene lookup returns CDR1 LNHNV and CDR2 YYDKDF (reference sequence). The CDR3 here is CATSRRNTEAFF. The CDR3 DNA reads TGTGCCACCAGCAGGAGAAACACTGAAGCTTTCTTT.

The gene calls are TRBV5-1 and TRBJ2-1; no firm D call. The CDR3 is 14 residues long. V was trimmed by 0 bases and J by 0 bases, leaving 4 bases between them. Per germline, CDR1 SGHRS and CDR2 YFSETQ. This CDR3 reads CASSLDFSYNEQFF. The DNA of the CDR3 is TGCGCCAGCAGCTTGGACTTCTCCTACAATGAGCAGTTCTTC.

The V call is TRBV28, the J call TRBJ1-5; TRBD1 is a possible D gene (6 bases). This CDR3 contains 16 residues. Germline V CDR1 and CDR2: MDHEN, SYDVKM. Trimming pared 6 bases from V and 3 bases from J, leaving 18 bases between. In nucleotides, the CDR3 is TGTGCCAGCAGCCTCCCCGACAGGCGTCACAATCAGCCCCAGCATTTT. It translates to CASSLPDRRHNQPQHF.

The chain links TRBV12-5 to TRBJ2-3; 8 nucleotides match TRBD1. CDR1 is LGHNT and CDR2 is FRNRAP in the germline V gene. Trimming removed 5 bases from V and 3 bases from J; junction bases left unmatched: 4. The length of the CDR3 is 14 residues. CDR3 residues: CASGPTGGTDTQYF. The CDR3 bases are TGTGCTAGTGGTCCAACAGGGGGGACAGATACGCAGTATTTT.

The chain employs TRBV5-6 and TRBJ2-5, with 7 bases that match TRBD1. From germline, CDR1 is SGHDT and CDR2 YYEEEE. The CDR3 loop spans 16 amino acids. V gave up 5 bases and J gave up 3 bases; unmatched junction bases: 13. CDR3: CASRSNRGLFKETQYF. The CDR3, as DNA: TGTGCCAGCAGATCAAACAGGGGCCTCTTTAAAGAGACCCAGTACTTC.

The chain combines TRBV9 with TRBJ2-1; TRBD2 aligns across 11 bases. V lost 0 bases, J lost 8 bases, and 4 bases stayed unmatched. This CDR3 has 15 residues. Germline loops: CDR1 SGDLS, CDR2 YYNGEE. CDR3 loop: CASSVVAGGSDEQFF. The CDR3 bases are TGTGCCAGCAGCGTAGTAGCGGGGGGGTCCGATGAGCAGTTCTTC.

This chain uses TRBV10-3 with TRBJ2-2; 7 nucleotides line up with TRBD1. CDR3 length: 15 amino acids. CDR1 and CDR2 from the germline V gene are ENHRY and SYGVKD. Trimming cost V 0 bases and J 4 bases; bases outside gene matches: 2. CDR3 region: CAISESGGSTGELFF. The CDR3 DNA sequence: TGTGCCATCAGTGAGTCAGGGGGCAGCACCGGGGAGCTGTTTTTT.

The V and J genes are TRBV19 and TRBJ2-1; no clear D gene. CDR1 LNHDA and CDR2 SQIVND come from the germline V gene (reference sequence). The CDR3 runs to 13 residues. Trimming left V 3 bases short and J 5 bases short, with 8 bases between. The CDR3 sequence is CASSMRIHNEQFF. The CDR3 nucleotides are TGTGCCAGTAGTATGAGGATACACAATGAGCAGTTCTTC.

This chain uses TRBV28 with TRBJ2-7; 7 bases line up with TRBD2. Per the germline V gene, CDR1 is MDHEN and CDR2 is SYDVKM. This CDR3 contains 15 residues. V lost 8 bases, J lost 0 bases, and 10 bases stayed unmatched. CDR3 coding DNA: TGTGCCAGCCCCCCCACTAGCGCTCACTCCTACGAGCAGTACTTC. Protein: CASPPTSAHSYEQYF. The full variable domain, in which reference TRBV28 and TRBJ2-7 provide the parts outside the CDR3, is DVKVTQSSRYLVKRTGEKVFLECVQDMDHENMFWYRQDPGLGLRLIYFSYDVKMKEKGDIPEGYSVSREKKERFSLILESASTNQTSMYLCASPPTSAHSYEQYFGPGTRLTVT.

The J gene is TRBJ1-1, the V gene TRBV19, with 8 bases that match TRBD1. The CDR3 totals 14 residues. Germline V gives CDR1 LNHDA, CDR2 SQIVND (reference sequence). V lost 5 bases and J lost 4; bases outside the gene matches: 6. In DNA, the CDR3 is TGTGCCAGTAGTGCGACAGGGGTTAGCACTGAAGCTTTCTTT. Amino acids: CASSATGVSTEAFF.

V gene TRBV28 combines with J gene TRBJ2-7, with 8 bases fitting TRBD1. The CDR3 has 14 amino acids. V lost 6 bases to trimming and J lost 2 bases; unmatched junction nucleotides: 6. Looked up from germline, CDR1 is MDHEN and CDR2 is SYDVKM. This chain's CDR3 is CASRRRTGTYEQYF. The CDR3 DNA reads as TGTGCCAGCAGACGAAGGACAGGGACCTACGAGCAGTACTTC.

The chain combines TRBV28 with TRBJ2-3, with D perhaps TRBD2 (6 bases). The CDR3 is made up of 15 amino acids. The germline V and J ends were trimmed by 3 bases and 1 base, with 11 bases remaining between them. Per germline, CDR1 MDHEN and CDR2 SYDVKM. CDR3 DNA sequence: TGTGCCAGCAGTTTGCGGGACCACCGCACAGATACGCAGTATTTT. It yields the protein CASSLRDHRTDTQYF.

In DNA, the CDR3 is TGTGCCTGGAGTGGTCGTAGCAATCAGCCCCAGCATTTT. It yields the protein CAWSGRSNQPQHF. J is TRBJ1-5 and V is TRBV30; D gene unclear. From germline, CDR1 is GTSNPN and CDR2 SVGIG (reference sequence). The CDR3 extends over 13 amino acids. Trimming pared 1 base from V and 0 bases from J, leaving 4 bases between. Full variable domain (remainder filled in from reference TRBV30 and TRBJ1-5): SQTIHQWPATLVQPVGSPLSLECTVEGTSNPNLYWYRQAAGRGLQLLFYSVGIGQISSEVPQNLSASRPQDRQFILSSKKLLLSDSGFYLCAWSGRSNQPQHFGDGTRLSIL.

The CDR3, as DNA: TGTGCCAGCAGCTTATGGACTAGCGGGTCCTACGAGCAGTACTTC. Translated, it gives CASSLWTSGSYEQYF. The chain links TRBV7-8 to TRBJ2-7, with 11 bases fitting TRBD2. Germline trimming cut 2 bases from V and 1 base from J; bases unmatched to any gene: 1. Germline lookup yields CDR1 SGHVS and CDR2 FQNEAQ. The CDR3 spans 15 residues.

J is TRBJ2-2 and V is TRBV7-7, with D perhaps TRBD1 (5 bases). Germline-derived CDR1 and CDR2 are SSHAT and FNYEAQ (reference sequence). V was shortened by 2 bases and J by 4 bases, with 8 bases between the two germline ends. The CDR3 length is 14 residues. CDR3 in amino acids: CASSLTGSTGELFF. CDR3 DNA sequence: TGTGCCAGCAGCTTAACAGGCTCCACCGGGGAGCTGTTTTTT.

The chain combines TRBV5-1 with TRBJ2-4; 16 bases fit TRBD2. The germline V gene encodes CDR1 SGHRS and CDR2 YFSETQ. Trimming at V came to 0 bases and at J to 1 base, leaving 1 base not matched to a gene. This CDR3 comprises 18 residues. CDR3 bases: TGCGCCAGCAGCTTGGCGGGACTAGCGGGGGGGGCCAAAAACATTCAGTACTTC. Translated, it gives CASSLAGLAGGAKNIQYF.